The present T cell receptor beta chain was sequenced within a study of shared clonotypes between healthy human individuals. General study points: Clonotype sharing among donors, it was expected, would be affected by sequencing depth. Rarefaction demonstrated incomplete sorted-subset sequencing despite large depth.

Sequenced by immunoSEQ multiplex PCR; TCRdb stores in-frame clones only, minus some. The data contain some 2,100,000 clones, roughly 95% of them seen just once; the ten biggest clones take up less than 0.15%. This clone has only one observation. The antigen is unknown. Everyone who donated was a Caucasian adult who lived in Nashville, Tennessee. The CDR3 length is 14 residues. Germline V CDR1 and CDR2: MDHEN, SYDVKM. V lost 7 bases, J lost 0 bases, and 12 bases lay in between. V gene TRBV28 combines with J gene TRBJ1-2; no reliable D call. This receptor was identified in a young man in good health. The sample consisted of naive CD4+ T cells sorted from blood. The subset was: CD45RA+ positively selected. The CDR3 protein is CASNSGDTNYGYTF. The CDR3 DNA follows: TGTGCCAGCAACTCGGGCGATACTAACTATGGCTACACCTTC.